One sample yielded the 21 T cell receptor beta chains listed below, sequenced in a study of blood T cell repertoires in COVID-19. The data were produced by immunoSEQ multiplex PCR, yet TCRdb's version contains in-frame clones alone and is incomplete. The sample holds about 120,000 clones, 70% to 80% seen once. Sample: peripheral blood. These receptor sequences come from a human donor in a cohort sampled during active COVID-19.

The chain joins TRBV18 to TRBJ1-4; D gene uncertain. CDR3 length: 14 residues. Per the germline V gene, CDR1 is KGHSH and CDR2 is LQKENI. Trimming stripped 2 bases from V and 8 bases from J, with 12 bases between. This CDR3 reads CASSPKRVGEKLFF. The CDR3 coding sequence is TGTGCCAGCTCACCAAAGAGGGTCGGGGAAAAACTGTTTTTT.

This chain connects TRBV3-1 (or the pseudogene TRBV3-2) to TRBJ2-3; D possibly corresponds to TRBD1 (5 bases). Deletions cut 3 bases from V and 11 bases from J, with 15 bases between. Germline CDR1 and CDR2: LGHDT and YNNKEL (reference sequence). The CDR3 contains 13 residues. The CDR3 protein is CASSHPDRYGQYF. CDR3 nucleotide sequence: TGTGCCAGCAGCCATCCCGACAGATACGGGCAGTATTTT.

A few counts support this clone. This chain uses TRBV3-1 (or the pseudogene TRBV3-2) with TRBJ1-2; TRBD1 matches at 9 bases. Germline V gives CDR1 LGHDT, CDR2 YNNKEL (reference sequence). V gave up 6 bases and J gave up 6 bases; unmatched junction bases: 5. This CDR3 contains 13 residues. In DNA form, the CDR3 reads TGTGCCAGCAGGGTGGGACAGGGAAATGGCTACACCTTC. Protein sequence: CASRVGQGNGYTF.

The gene calls are TRBV21-1 and TRBJ2-7; the table's D call TRBD2 went unverified against the DNA. TRBV21-1 is designated a pseudogene. This CDR3 spans 16 amino acids. CDR3 nucleotide sequence: TGTGCCAGCAGCAAGGGGGGACTAGCGGGAACGTACGAGCAGTACTTC. This sequence encodes CASSKGGLAGTYEQYF.

In its sample, this clone was seen once. V is TRBV18 and J is TRBJ2-2, with 11 bases matching TRBD1. The junction had 6 bases not matched to a gene; V was cut back by 3 bases and J by 6 bases. Germline CDR1 and CDR2: KGHSH and LQKENI. CDR3 length equals 16 residues. DNA of the CDR3: TGTGCCAGCTCACCGCGGACAGGGGGCGCAGCCGGGGAGCTGTTTTTT. Amino acids: CASSPRTGGAAGELFF.

The J gene is TRBJ2-7, the V gene TRBV7-2; tentative D call: TRBD1 (5 bases). Trimming removed 1 base at V and 4 bases at J, with 8 bases between. The CDR3 is made up of 13 amino acids. In germline, CDR1 is SGHTA, CDR2 FQGNSA. Written as DNA, the CDR3 is TGTGCCAGCAGCTTAGGACAGCGTTACGAGCAGTACTTC. Translation gives CASSLGQRYEQYF.

V usage is TRBV9 and J usage is TRBJ2-2; 9 bases line up with TRBD1. Unmatched junction bases numbered 7, after V lost 2 bases and J lost 5 bases. This CDR3 region has 16 residues. Germline loops: CDR1 SGDLS, CDR2 YYNGEE. The CDR3 is CASSVGQGYETGELFF. DNA of the CDR3: TGTGCCAGCAGCGTTGGACAGGGGTATGAGACCGGGGAGCTGTTTTTT.

The chain links TRBV4-2 to TRBJ2-2; the match to TRBD2 covers 7 bases. CDR1 LGHNA and CDR2 YNFKEQ come from the germline V gene. The J segment lost 7 bases and the V segment lost 0 bases, leaving 8 bases of the junction unmatched. The CDR3 is 16 residues long. CDR3 coding DNA: TGTGCCAGCAGCCAAGAAGTAGCGGGTACCTTCGGGGAGCTGTTTTTT. This codes for CASSQEVAGTFGELFF.

The V gene is TRBV12-3 or TRBV12-4, the J gene TRBJ2-1; 8 nucleotides match TRBD1. J gave up 6 bases and V 5 bases, and 3 bases lay outside the gene matches. This CDR3 has 13 amino acids. CDR3 nucleotide sequence: TGTGCCAGCAGTCGGACAGGGTCCAATGAGCAGTTCTTC. Encoded protein: CASSRTGSNEQFF.

The chain has TRBV25-1 and TRBJ2-1; the match to TRBD2 covers 9 bases. Trimming removed 5 bases from V and 6 bases from J; junction bases left unmatched: 5. Germline V gene sequence: CDR1 MGHDK, CDR2 SYGVNS. This CDR3 has 14 residues. CDR3 protein: CASSFSGGANEQFF. The CDR3 coding sequence is TGTGCCAGCAGTTTTAGCGGGGGAGCCAATGAGCAGTTCTTC.

The chain combines TRBV7-2 with TRBJ1-2; TRBD1 matches 7 bases. Trimming took 5 bases from V and 4 from J; bases not matched to a gene: 13. Germline loops: CDR1 SGHTA, CDR2 FQGNSA. This CDR3 contains 16 residues. The CDR3 spells CASSLQTGPSVYGYTF. As DNA, the CDR3 is TGTGCCAGCAGCCTACAGACAGGGCCTTCGGTCTATGGCTACACCTTC.

The rearrangement joins TRBV10-3 to TRBJ2-3; 7 bases match TRBD2. This CDR3 has 16 residues. The ends lost 3 bases at V and 1 base at J; junction bases unmatched: 7. Germline CDR1 is ENHRY and CDR2 is SYGVKD. The CDR3 reads CAISDSVGGGTDTQYF. CDR3 DNA sequence: TGTGCCATCAGTGATAGTGTTGGGGGGGGCACAGATACGCAGTATTTT.

The table lists this clone with a few counts. This CDR3 is also generated by other DNA sequences in the sample. V gene TRBV11-2 combines with J gene TRBJ2-2; 8 bases are shared with TRBD1. The CDR3 totals 16 residues. CDR1 SGHAT and CDR2 FQNNGV come from the germline V gene. After removal of 3 bases from V and 2 bases from J, the junction contained 5 bases not matched to a gene. CDR3 sequence reads: CASSLGTGSNTGELFF. The CDR3 DNA is TGTGCCAGCAGCTTGGGGACAGGATCCAACACCGGGGAGCTGTTTTTT. Complete variable domain (other parts from reference TRBV11-2 and TRBJ2-2): EAGVAQSPRYKIIEKRQSVAFWCNPISGHATLYWYQQILGQGPKLLIQFQNNGVVDDSQLPKDRFSAERLKGVDSTLKIQPAKLEDSAVYLCASSLGTGSNTGELFFGEGSRLTVL.

With respect to this clone: Additional DNA sequences in this sample encode the identical CDR3. The chain employs TRBV20-1 and TRBJ1-5; 9 bases match TRBD1. CDR3 length: 14 residues. V shed 3 bases, J shed 5 bases, and the junction held 5 bases outside the gene matches. Germline V gene sequence: CDR1 DFQATT, CDR2 SNEGSKA (reference sequence). CDR3 in amino acids: CSASPDRGYQPQHF. The DNA for the CDR3 is TGCAGTGCTAGTCCGGACAGGGGCTATCAGCCCCAGCATTTT.

The chain uses TRBV18 and TRBJ2-6; tentatively, D is TRBD2 (5 bases). The CDR3 runs to 16 residues. Germline V gene data show CDR1 as KGHSH and CDR2 as LQKENI. Trimming removed 3 bases from V and 3 bases from J, with 12 bases in between. The CDR3 DNA sequence: TGTGCCAGCTCACCCAGCGGCCAAGGTGGGGCCAACGTCCTGACTTTC. Its protein is CASSPSGQGGANVLTF.

There are a few counts of this clone. V is TRBV13 and J is TRBJ2-7; TRBD1 aligns across 12 bases. Germline values: CDR1 PRHDT, CDR2 FYEKMQ (reference sequence). The CDR3 sequence is 16 residues long. The V segment lost 5 bases and the J segment 7 bases; nucleotides outside the gene matches: 12. The CDR3 DNA sequence: TGTGCCAGCAGCGAAAGCCCGGGACAGGGGGCGAGGGAGCAGTACTTC. The encoded protein is CASSESPGQGAREQYF.

The rearrangement uses TRBV7-7 and TRBJ1-3; D ambiguous. The CDR3 has 12 residues. Germline CDR1 SSHAT, CDR2 FNYEAQ (reference sequence). The CDR3 here is CDLVCEGNTIYF. CDR3 in DNA: TGTGACCTAGTATGCGAAGGAAACACCATATATTTT.

The chain links TRBV30 to TRBJ1-3, with D unresolved. In germline, CDR1 is GTSNPN, CDR2 SVGIG (reference sequence). The V end was cut by 1 base, the J end by 1 base, with 14 bases between. This CDR3 comprises 16 residues. CDR3 nucleotide sequence: TGTGCCTGGAGTGCGGGAAACAGAATTTCTGGAAACACCATATATTTT. Translation gives CAWSAGNRISGNTIYF.

Only a few counts were recorded for this clone. This chain links TRBV4-1 with TRBJ2-1; 10 bases align to TRBD2. The ends lost 1 base at V and 7 bases at J; junction bases unmatched: 7. Germline CDR1 and CDR2: MGHRA and YSYEKL. This CDR3 is built from 16 residues. As DNA, the CDR3 is TGCGCCAGCAGCCAAGGTCCTAGCGGGAGTCGTAATGAGCAGTTCTTC. Amino acid sequence: CASSQGPSGSRNEQFF.

This clone occurred once. The chain joins TRBV6-5 to TRBJ2-1; no clear D gene. CDR3 length: 14 amino acids. Germline V gene sequence: CDR1 MNHEY, CDR2 SVGAGI. Trimming cost V 8 bases and J 0 bases, with 11 bases left between them. The CDR3 DNA reads as TGTGCCAGCGGTTTTGGAGACTCCTACAATGAGCAGTTCTTC. Translating it yields CASGFGDSYNEQFF.

V and J are TRBV28 and TRBJ1-4; weak D call: TRBD1 (5 bases). Germline CDR1 is MDHEN and CDR2 is SYDVKM. V was trimmed by 10 bases and J by 3 bases, leaving 12 bases between them. The CDR3 spans 13 residues. CDR3 sequence (DNA): TGTGCCACGACCGGAGGGGCTAATGAAAAACTGTTTTTT. Its translation: CATTGGANEKLFF.